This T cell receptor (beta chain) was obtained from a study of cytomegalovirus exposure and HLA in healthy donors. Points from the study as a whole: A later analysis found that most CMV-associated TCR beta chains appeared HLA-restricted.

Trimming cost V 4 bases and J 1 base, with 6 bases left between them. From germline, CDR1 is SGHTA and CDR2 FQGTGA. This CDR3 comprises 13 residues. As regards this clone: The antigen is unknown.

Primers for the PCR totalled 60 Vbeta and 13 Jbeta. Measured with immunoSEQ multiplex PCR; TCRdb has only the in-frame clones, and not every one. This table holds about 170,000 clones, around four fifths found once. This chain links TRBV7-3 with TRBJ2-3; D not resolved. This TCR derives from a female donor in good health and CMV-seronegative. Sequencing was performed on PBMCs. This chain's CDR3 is CASSSPGTDTQYF. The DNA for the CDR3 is TGTGCCAGCAGCTCACCGGGCACAGATACGCAGTATTTT.